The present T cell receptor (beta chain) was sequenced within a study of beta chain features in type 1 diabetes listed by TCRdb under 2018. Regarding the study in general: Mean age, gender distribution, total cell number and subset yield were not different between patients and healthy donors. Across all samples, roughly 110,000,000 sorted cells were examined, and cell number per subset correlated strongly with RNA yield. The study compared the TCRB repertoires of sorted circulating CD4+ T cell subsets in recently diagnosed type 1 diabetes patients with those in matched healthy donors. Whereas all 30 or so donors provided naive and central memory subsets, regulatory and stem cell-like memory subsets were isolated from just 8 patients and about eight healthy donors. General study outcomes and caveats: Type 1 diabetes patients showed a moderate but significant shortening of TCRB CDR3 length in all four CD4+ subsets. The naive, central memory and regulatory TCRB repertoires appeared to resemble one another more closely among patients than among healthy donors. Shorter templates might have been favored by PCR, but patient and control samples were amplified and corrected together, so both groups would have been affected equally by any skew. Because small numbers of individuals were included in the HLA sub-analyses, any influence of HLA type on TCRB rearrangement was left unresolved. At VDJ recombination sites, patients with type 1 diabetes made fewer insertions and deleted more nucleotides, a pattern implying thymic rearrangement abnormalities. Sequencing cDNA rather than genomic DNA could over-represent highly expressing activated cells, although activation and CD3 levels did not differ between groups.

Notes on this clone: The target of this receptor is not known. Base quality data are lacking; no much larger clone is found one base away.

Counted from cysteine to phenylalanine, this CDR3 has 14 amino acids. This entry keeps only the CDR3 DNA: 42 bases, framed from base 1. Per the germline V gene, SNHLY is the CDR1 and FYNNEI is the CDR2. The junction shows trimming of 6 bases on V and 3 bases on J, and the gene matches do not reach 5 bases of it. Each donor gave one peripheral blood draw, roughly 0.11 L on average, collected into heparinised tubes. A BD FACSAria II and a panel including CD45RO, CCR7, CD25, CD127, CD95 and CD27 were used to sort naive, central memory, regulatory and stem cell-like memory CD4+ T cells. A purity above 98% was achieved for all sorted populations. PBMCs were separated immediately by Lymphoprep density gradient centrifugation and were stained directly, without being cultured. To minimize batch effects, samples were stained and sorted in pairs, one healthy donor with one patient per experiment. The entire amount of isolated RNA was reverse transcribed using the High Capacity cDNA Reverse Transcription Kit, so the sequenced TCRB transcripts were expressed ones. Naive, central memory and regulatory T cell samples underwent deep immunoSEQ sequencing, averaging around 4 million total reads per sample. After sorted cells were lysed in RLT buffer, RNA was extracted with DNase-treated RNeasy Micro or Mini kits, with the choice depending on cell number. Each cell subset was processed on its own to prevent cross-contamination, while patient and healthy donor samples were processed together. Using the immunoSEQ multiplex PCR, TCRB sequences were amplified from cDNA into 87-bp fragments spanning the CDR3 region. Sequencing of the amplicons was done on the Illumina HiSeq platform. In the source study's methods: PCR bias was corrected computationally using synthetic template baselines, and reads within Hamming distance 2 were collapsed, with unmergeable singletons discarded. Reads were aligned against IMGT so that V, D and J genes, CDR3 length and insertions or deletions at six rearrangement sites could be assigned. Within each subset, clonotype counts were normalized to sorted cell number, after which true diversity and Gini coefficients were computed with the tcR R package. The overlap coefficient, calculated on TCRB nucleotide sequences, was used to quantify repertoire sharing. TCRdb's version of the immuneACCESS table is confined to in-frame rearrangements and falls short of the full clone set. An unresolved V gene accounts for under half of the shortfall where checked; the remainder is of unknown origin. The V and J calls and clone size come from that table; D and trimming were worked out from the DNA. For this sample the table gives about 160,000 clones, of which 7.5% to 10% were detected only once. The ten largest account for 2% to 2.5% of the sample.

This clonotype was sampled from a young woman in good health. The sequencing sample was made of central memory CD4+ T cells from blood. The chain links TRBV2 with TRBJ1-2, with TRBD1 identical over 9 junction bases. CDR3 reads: CASSRDREDYGYTF. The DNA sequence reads TGTGCCAGCAGCCGGGACAGGGAGGACTATGGCTACACCTTC.